This T cell receptor (beta chain) was recorded in a study of blood T cell repertoires in COVID-19. In the original processing: Scientists estimated how many nucleated cells there were by amplifying reference gene primers. TCRdb's copy holds only in-frame clones and misses some; the assay was immunoSEQ multiplex PCR. The V and J calls and clone size were taken over from that table, and D and trimming were inferred from the DNA. The data show 70,000 to 85,000 clones, almost 85% seen once. Germline CDR1 reads SGHNT; CDR2 reads YYREEE (reference sequence). Trimming cost V 0 bases and J 5 bases; bases outside gene matches: 7. The CDR3 has 15 residues.

V gene TRBV5-4 combines with J gene TRBJ1-1; 7 bases fit TRBD1. Sequencing input: peripheral blood. The source of this sequence is a man aged 55 to 70 with acute or convalescent COVID-19. The CDR3 reads CASSLASGGRTEAFF. CDR3 bases: TGTGCCAGCAGCTTGGCCTCAGGGGGAAGAACTGAAGCTTTCTTT. Combining the CDR3 with reference TRBV5-4 and TRBJ1-1 gives the whole variable domain ETGVTQSPTHLIKTRGQQVTLRCSSQSGHNTVSWYQQALGQGPQFIFQYYREEENGRGNFPPRFSGLQFPNYSSELNVNALELDDSALYLCASSLASGGRTEAFFGQGTRLTVV.